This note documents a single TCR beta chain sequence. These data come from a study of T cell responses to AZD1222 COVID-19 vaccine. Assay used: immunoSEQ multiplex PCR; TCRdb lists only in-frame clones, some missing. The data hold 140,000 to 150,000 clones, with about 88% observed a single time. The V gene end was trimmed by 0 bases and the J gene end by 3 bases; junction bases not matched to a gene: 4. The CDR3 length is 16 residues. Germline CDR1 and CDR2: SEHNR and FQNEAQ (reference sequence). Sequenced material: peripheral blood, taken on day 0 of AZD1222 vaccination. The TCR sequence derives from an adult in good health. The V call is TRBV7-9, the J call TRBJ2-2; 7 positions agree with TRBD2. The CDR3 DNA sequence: TGTGCCAGCAGCTTAGCGAGGGCGGGAGACACCGGGGAGCTGTTTTTT. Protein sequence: CASSLARAGDTGELFF.